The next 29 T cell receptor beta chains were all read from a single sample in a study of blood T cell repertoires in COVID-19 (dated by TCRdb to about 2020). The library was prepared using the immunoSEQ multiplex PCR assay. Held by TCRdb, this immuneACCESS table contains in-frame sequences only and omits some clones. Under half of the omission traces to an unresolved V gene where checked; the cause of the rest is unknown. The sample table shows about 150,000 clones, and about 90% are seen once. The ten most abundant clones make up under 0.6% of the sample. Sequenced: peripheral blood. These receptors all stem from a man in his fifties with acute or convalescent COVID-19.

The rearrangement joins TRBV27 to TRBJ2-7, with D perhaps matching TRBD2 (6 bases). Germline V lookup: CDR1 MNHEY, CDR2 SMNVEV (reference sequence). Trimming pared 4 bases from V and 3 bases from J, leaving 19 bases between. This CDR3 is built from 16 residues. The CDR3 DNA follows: TGTGCCAGCAGTTGGGGTATGGGCGGGGCGATCTACGAGCAGTACTTC. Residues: CASSWGMGGAIYEQYF.

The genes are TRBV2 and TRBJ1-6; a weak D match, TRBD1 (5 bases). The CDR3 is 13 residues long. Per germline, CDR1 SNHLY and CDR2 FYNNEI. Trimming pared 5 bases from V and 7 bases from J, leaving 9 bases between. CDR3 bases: TGTGCCAGCAGTTCCCAGGGAAATTCACCCCTCCACTTT. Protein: CASSSQGNSPLHF.

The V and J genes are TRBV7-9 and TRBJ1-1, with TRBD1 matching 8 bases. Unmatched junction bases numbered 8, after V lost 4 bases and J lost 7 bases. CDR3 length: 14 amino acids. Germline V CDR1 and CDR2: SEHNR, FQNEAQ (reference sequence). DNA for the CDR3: TGTGCCAGCAGCTATGCGGACAGGGACTTTGAAGCTTTCTTT. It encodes CASSYADRDFEAFF.

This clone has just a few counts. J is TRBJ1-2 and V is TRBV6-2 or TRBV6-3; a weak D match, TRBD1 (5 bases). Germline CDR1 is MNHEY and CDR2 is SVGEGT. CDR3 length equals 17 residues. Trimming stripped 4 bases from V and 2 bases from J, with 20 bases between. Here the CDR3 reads CASSFQRWDGLNYGYTF. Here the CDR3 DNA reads TGTGCCAGCAGTTTCCAACGTTGGGACGGACTAAACTATGGCTACACCTTC.

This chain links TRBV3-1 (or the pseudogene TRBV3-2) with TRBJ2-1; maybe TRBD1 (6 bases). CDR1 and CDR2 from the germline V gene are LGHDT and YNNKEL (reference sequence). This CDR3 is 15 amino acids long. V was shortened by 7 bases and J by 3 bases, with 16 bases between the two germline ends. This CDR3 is CASNPRGSDYNEQFF. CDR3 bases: TGTGCCAGCAACCCCAGGGGTTCGGACTACAATGAGCAGTTCTTC.

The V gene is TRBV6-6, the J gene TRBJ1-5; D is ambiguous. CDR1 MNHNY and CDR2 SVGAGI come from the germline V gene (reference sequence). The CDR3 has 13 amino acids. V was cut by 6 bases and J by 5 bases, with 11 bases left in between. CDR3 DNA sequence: TGTGCCAGCAGCCGACTCGGGGATCAGCCCCAGCATTTT. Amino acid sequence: CASSRLGDQPQHF.

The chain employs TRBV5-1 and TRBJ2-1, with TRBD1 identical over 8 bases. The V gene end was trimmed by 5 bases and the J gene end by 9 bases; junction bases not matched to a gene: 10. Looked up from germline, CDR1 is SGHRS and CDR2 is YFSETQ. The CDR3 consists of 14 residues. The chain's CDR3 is CASRPGTGSGEQFF. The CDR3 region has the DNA TGCGCCAGCAGGCCCGGGACAGGTTCTGGTGAGCAGTTCTTC.

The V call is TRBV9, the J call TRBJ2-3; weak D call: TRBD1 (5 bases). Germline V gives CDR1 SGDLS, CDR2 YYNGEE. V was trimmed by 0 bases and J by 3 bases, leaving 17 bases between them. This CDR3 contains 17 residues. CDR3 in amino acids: CASSVGDGWGRTDTQYF. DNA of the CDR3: TGTGCCAGCAGCGTAGGTGATGGGTGGGGCCGGACAGATACGCAGTATTTT.

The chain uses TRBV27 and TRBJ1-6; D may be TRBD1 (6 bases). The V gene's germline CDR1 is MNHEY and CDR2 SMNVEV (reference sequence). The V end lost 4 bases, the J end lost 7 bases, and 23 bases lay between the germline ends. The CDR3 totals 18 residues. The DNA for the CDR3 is TGTGCCAGCAGTTCGAAACCCGGGACACCTCTTCCGAATTCACCCCTCCACTTT. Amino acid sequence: CASSSKPGTPLPNSPLHF.

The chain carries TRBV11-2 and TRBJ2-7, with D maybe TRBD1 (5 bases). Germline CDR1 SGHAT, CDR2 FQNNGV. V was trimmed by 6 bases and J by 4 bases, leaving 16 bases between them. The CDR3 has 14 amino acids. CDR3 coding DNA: TGTGCCAGCAGAGGCGCCAAAAGGGGTTACGAGCAGTACTTC. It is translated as CASRGAKRGYEQYF.

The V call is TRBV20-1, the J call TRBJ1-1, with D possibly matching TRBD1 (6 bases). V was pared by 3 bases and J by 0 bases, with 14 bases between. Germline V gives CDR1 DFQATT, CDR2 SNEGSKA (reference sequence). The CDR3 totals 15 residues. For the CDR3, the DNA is TGCAGTGCTAGTCCCCCTCAGGGGATGAACACTGAAGCTTTCTTT. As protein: CSASPPQGMNTEAFF.

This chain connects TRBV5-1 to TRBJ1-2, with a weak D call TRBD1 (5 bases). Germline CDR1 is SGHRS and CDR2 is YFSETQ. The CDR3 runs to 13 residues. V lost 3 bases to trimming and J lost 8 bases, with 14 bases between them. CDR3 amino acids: CASSSPGGEGYTF. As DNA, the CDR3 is TGCGCCAGCAGCTCACCCGGGGGGGAAGGCTACACCTTC.

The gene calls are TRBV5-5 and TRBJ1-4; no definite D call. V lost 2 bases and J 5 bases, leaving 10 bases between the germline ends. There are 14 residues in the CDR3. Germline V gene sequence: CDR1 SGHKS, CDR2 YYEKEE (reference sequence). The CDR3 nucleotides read TGTGCCAGCAGCTTCACAGTGACGAATGAAAAACTGTTTTTT. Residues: CASSFTVTNEKLFF.

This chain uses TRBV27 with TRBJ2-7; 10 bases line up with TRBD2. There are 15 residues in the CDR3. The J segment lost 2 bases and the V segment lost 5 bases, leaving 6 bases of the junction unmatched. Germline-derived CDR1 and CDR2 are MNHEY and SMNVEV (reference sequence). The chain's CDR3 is CASSLTSGVTYEQYF. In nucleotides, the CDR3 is TGTGCCAGCAGTCTCACTAGCGGGGTTACCTACGAGCAGTACTTC.

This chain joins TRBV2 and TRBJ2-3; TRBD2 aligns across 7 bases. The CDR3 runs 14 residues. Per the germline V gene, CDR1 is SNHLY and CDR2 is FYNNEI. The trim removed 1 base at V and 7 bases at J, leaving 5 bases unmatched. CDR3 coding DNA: TGTGCCAGCAGTGAAGGCGGGAGAGGTCATACGCAGTATTTT. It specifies CASSEGGRGHTQYF.

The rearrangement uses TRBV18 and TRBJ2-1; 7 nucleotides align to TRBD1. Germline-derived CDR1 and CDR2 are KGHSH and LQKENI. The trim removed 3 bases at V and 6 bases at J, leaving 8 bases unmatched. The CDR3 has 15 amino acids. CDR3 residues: CASSPRNRGLNEQFF. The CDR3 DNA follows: TGTGCCAGCTCACCGCGTAACAGGGGTCTCAATGAGCAGTTCTTC.

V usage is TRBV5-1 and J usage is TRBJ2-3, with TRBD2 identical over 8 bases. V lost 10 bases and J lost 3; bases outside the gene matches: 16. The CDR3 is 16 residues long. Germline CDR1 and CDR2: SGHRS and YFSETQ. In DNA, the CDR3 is TGCGCCCGCCGCCGGGCCGGCCGGGGGGGGACAGATACGCAGTATTTT. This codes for CARRRAGRGGTDTQYF.

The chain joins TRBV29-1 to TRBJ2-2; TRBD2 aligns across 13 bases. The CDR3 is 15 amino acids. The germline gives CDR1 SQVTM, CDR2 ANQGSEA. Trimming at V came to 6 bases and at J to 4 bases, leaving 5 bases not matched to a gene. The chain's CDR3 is CSVATSGGITGELFF. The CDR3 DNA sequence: TGCAGCGTCGCGACTAGCGGGGGGATCACCGGGGAGCTGTTTTTT.

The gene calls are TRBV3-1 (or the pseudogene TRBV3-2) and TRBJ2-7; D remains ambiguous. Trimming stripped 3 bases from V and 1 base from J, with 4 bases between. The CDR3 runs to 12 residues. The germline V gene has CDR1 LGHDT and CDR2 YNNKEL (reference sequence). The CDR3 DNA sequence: TGTGCCAGCAGCCAGTCATCCTACGAGCAGTACTTC. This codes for CASSQSSYEQYF.

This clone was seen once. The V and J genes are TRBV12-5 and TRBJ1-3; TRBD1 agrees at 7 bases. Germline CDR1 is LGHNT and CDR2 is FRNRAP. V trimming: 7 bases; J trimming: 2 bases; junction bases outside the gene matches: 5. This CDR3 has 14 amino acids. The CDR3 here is CASALGGTGNTIYF. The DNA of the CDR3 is TGTGCTAGTGCCTTAGGGGGCACTGGAAACACCATATATTTT. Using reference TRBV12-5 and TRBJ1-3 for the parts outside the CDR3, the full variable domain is DARVTQTPRHKVTEMGQEVTMRCQPILGHNTVFWYRQTMMQGLELLAYFRNRAPLDDSGMPKDRFSAEMPDATLATLKIQPSEPRDSAVYFCASALGGTGNTIYFGEGSWLTVV.

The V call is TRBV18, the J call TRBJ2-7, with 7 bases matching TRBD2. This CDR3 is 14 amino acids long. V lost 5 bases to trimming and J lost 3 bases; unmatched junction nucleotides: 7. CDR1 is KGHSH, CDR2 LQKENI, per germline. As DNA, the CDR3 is TGTGCCAGCTCATCAGGGAGGGGTCACTACGAGCAGTACGTC. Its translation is CASSSGRGHYEQYV.

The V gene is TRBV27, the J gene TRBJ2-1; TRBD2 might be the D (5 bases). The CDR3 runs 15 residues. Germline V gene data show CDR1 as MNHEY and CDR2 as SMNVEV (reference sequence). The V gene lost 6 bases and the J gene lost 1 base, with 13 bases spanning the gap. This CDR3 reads CASSHSPGSYNEQFF. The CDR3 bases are TGTGCCAGCAGCCACTCTCCGGGGTCCTACAATGAGCAGTTCTTC.

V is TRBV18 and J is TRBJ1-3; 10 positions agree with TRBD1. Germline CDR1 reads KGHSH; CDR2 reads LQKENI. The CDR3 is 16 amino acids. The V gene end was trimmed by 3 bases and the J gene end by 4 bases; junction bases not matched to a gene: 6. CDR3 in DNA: TGTGCCAGCTCACCGAGTCGACAGGGGGCCGGAAACACCATATATTTT. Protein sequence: CASSPSRQGAGNTIYF. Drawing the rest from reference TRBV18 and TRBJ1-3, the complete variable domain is NAGVMQNPRHLVRRRGQEARLRCSPMKGHSHVYWYRQLPEEGLKFMVYLQKENIIDESGMPKERFSAEFPKEGPSILRIQQVVRGDSAAYFCASSPSRQGAGNTIYFGEGSWLTVV.

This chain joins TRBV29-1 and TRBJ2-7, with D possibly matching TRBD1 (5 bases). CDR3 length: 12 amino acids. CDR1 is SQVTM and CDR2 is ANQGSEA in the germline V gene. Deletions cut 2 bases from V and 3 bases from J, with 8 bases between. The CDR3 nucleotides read TGCAGCGTTGAAAGGGGCAGCTACGAGCAGTACTTC. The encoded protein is CSVERGSYEQYF.

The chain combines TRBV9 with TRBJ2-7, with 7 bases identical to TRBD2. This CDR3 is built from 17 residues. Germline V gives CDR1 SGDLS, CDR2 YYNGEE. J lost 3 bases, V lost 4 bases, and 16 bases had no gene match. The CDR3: CASSPGLVVSPLYEQYF. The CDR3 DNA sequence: TGTGCCAGCAGCCCCGGACTAGTAGTCTCACCCCTCTACGAGCAGTACTTC.

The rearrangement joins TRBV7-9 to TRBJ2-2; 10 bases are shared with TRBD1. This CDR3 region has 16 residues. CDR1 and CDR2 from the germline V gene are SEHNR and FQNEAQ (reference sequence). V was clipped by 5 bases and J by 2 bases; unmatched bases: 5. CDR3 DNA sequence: TGTGCCAGCAGCGTACGGACAGGGGGTAACACCGGGGAGCTGTTTTTT. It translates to CASSVRTGGNTGELFF.

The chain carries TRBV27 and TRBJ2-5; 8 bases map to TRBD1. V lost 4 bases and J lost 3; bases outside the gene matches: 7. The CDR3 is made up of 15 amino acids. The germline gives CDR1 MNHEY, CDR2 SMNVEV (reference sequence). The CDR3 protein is CASSWGTGEEETQYF. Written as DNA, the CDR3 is TGTGCCAGCAGTTGGGGGACAGGTGAGGAAGAGACCCAGTACTTC.

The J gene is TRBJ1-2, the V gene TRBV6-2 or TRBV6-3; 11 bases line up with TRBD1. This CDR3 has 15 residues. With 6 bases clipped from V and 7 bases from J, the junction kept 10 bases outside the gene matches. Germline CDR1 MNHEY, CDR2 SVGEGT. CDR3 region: CASSNGQGAFVGYTF. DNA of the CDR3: TGTGCCAGCAGCAACGGACAGGGGGCTTTCGTTGGCTACACCTTC.

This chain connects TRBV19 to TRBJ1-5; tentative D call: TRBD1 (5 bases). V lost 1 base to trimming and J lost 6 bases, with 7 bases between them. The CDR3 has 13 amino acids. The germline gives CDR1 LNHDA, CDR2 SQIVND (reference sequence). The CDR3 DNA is TGTGCCAGTAGTATAGCCGACAGTCAGCCCCAGCATTTT. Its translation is CASSIADSQPQHF.